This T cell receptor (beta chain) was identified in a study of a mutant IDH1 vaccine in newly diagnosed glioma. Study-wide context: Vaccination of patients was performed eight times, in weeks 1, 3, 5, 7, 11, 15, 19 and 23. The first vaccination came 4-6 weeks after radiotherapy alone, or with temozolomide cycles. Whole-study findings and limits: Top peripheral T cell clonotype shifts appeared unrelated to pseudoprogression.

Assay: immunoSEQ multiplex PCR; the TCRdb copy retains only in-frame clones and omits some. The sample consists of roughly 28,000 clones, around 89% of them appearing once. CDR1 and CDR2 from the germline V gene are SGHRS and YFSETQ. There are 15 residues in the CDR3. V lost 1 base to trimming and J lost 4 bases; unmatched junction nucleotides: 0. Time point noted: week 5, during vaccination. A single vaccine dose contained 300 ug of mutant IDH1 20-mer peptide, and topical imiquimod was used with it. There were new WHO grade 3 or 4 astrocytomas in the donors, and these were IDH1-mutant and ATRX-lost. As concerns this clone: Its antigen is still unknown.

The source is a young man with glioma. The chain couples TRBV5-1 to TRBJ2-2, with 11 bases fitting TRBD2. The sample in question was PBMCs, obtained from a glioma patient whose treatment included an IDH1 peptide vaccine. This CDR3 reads CASSLTSGSTGELFF. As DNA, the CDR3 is TGCGCCAGCAGCTTGACTAGCGGGAGCACCGGGGAGCTGTTTTTT.